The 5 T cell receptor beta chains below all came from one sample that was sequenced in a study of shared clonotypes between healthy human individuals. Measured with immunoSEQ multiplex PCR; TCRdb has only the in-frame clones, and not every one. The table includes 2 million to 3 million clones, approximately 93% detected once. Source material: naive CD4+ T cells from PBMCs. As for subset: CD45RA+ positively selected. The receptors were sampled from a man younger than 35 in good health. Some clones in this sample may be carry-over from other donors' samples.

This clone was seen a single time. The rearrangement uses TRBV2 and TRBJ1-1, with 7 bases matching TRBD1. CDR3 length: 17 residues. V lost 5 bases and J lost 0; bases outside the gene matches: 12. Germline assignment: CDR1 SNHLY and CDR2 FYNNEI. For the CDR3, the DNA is TGTGCCAGCAGTCGGGACAGCCAAAAGTTGTTGAACACTGAAGCTTTCTTT. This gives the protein CASSRDSQKLLNTEAFF.

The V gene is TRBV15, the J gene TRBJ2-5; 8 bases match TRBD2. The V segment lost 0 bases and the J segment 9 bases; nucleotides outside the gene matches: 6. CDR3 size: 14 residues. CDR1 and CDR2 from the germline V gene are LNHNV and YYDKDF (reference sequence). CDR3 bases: TGTGCCACCAGCAGAGAGCGCGTCGGGGGGGCCCAGTACTTC. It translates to CATSRERVGGAQYF.

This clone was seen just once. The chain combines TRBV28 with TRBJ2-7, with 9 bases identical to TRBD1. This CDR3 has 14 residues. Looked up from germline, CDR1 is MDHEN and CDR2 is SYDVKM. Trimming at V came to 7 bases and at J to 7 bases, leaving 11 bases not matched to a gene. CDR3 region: CASTPDRGTYEQYF. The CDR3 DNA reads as TGTGCCAGCACCCCCGACAGGGGGACGTATGAGCAGTACTTC.

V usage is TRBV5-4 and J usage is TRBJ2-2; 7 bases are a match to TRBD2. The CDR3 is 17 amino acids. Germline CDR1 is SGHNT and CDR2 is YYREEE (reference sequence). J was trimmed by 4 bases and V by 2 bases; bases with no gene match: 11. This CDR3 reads CASSLPQAGVFTGELFF. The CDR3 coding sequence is TGTGCCAGCAGCTTACCCCAGGCGGGAGTGTTCACCGGGGAGCTGTTTTTT.

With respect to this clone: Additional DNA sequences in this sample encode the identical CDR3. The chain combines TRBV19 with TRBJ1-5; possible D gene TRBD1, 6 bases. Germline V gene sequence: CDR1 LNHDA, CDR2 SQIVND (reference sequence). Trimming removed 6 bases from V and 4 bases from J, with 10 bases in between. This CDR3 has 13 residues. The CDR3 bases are TGTGCCAGTAGCCGGGACACGAATCAGCCCCAGCATTTT. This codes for CASSRDTNQPQHF.